The text below deals with one TCR beta chain. Its antigen is undetermined. This clone may be a read error of a much larger clone one base away. One entry per CDR3 protein, called by TCRdb with MiXCR from the PCR reads. Seen here are under 800,000 distinct CDR3 sequences, 25% observed once, and the top ten hold approximately 0.75%. This sample is drawn from a study of molecular identifiers for immune sequencing clone quantification. Study details: Five portions were made in replicates from RNA of around 20,000 or 100,000 naive CD8 cells, and four underwent sequencing. Study-wide points: Investigators reportedly could detect spiked Jurkat TCR RNA from one cell among around 930,000 naive cells.

In germline, CDR1 is SEHNR, CDR2 FQNEAQ (reference sequence). V was pared by 4 bases and J by 5 bases, with 7 bases of the junction left unmatched. The CDR3 runs 15 residues. The sample taken for sequencing was naive CD8+ T cells from blood, with Jurkat cell RNA spiked in. The subset here: FACS-sorted CD8+CD4-CCR7+CD45RA+ naive T cells. The chain couples TRBV7-9 to TRBJ1-5; 8 positions agree with TRBD1. This clonotype was sampled from a human donor in good health. Some libraries in this study had Jurkat cell RNA spiked in. DNA for the CDR3: TGTGCCAGCAGCTCCCCAGGGGGCCCCCATCAGCCCCAGCATTTT. Protein: CASSSPGGPHQPQHF.